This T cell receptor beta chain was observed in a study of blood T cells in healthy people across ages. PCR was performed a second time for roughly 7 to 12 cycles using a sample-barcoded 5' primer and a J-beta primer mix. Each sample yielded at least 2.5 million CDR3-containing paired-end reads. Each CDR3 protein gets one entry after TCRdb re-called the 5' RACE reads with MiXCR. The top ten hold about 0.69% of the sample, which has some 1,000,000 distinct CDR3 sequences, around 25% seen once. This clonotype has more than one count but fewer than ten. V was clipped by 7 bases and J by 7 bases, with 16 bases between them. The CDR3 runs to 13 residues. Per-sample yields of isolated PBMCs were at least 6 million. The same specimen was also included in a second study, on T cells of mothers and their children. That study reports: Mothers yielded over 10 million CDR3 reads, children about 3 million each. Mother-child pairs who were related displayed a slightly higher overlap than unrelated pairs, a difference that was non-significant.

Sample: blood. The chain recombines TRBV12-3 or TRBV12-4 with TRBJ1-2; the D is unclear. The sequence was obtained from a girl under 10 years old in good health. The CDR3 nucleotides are TGTGCCAGCACTCCCCCCGGGCCTTTTGGCTACACCTTC. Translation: CASTPPGPFGYTF.